The next 22 T cell receptor beta chains were all read from a single sample in a study of cytomegalovirus exposure and HLA in healthy donors. PCR primers comprised 60 Vbeta and 13 Jbeta primers. Sequenced by immunoSEQ multiplex PCR; TCRdb stores in-frame clones only, minus some. The sample holds roughly 120,000 clones, around two thirds seen once. The sequencing input was PBMCs. The receptors here all came from a woman between 35 and 50 years old in good health and CMV-seropositive.

The rearrangement uses TRBV5-1 and TRBJ1-4; 9 bases match TRBD1. J was trimmed by 5 bases and V by 4 bases; bases with no gene match: 6. The germline V gene encodes CDR1 SGHRS and CDR2 YFSETQ. The CDR3 spans 15 residues. CDR3 bases: TGCGCCAGCAGCCAAATACAGGGGGCGAATGAAAAACTGTTTTTT. Translated, it gives CASSQIQGANEKLFF.

The J gene is TRBJ1-1, the V gene TRBV5-4, with 7 bases fitting TRBD1. Germline trimming cut 3 bases from V and 1 base from J; bases unmatched to any gene: 6. CDR1 is SGHNT and CDR2 is YYREEE in the germline V gene (reference sequence). The CDR3 runs 15 residues. The CDR3 loop reads CASSWGTVPNTEAFF. The CDR3 region has the DNA TGTGCCAGCAGCTGGGGGACAGTCCCGAACACTGAAGCTTTCTTT.

The rearrangement links TRBV6-6 to TRBJ1-5; D is perhaps TRBD1 (6 bases). V lost 5 bases, J lost 0 bases, and 11 bases lay in between. The CDR3 consists of 15 residues. Germline V CDR1 and CDR2: MNHNY, SVGAGI (reference sequence). CDR3 loop: CASSIQGNSNQPQHF. DNA for the CDR3: TGTGCCAGCAGTATCCAGGGGAATAGCAATCAGCCCCAGCATTTT.

V usage is TRBV14 and J usage is TRBJ2-5; no clear D gene. V dropped 2 bases and J dropped 5 bases, with 9 bases sitting between them. Germline CDR1 reads SGHDN; CDR2 reads FVKESK. The CDR3 extends over 13 amino acids. CDR3 region: CASSQLVTETQYF. CDR3 sequence (DNA): TGTGCCAGCAGCCAACTAGTTACGGAGACCCAGTACTTC.

The sample holds one count of this clone. In this CDR3 the conserved last residue, phenylalanine or tryptophan, is missing, so a read error is likely. This chain joins TRBV4-1 and TRBJ1-2; D is uncertain. The CDR3 contains 14 residues. Trimming left V 1 base short and J 5 bases short, with 11 bases between. Per the germline V gene, CDR1 is MGHRA and CDR2 is YSYEKL. The chain's CDR3 is CASSQGAARYGYTS. The CDR3 nucleotides read TGCGCCAGCAGCCAAGGGGCAGCCCGTTATGGCTACACCTCC.

The chain has TRBV19 and TRBJ1-1; possible D gene TRBD1, 6 bases. CDR1 is LNHDA, CDR2 SQIVND, per germline (reference sequence). Trimming stripped 2 bases from V and 7 bases from J, with 11 bases between. The CDR3 extends over 13 amino acids. The DNA of the CDR3 is TGTGCCAGTAGTATATTCCCAGGGGATGAAGCTTTCTTT. This codes for CASSIFPGDEAFF. Using reference TRBV19 and TRBJ1-1 for the parts outside the CDR3, the full variable domain is DGGITQSPKYLFRKEGQNVTLSCEQNLNHDAMYWYRQDPGQGLRLIYYSQIVNDFQKGDIAEGYSVSREKKESFPLTVTSAQKNPTAFYLCASSIFPGDEAFFGQGTRLTVV.

Written as DNA, the CDR3 is TGTGCCAGCAGTGAAGACAGGGGCTCCTACAATGAGCAGTTCTTC. Amino acids: CASSEDRGSYNEQFF. This rearrangement joins TRBV6-1 to TRBJ2-1; 7 bases are shared with TRBD1. CDR1 and CDR2 (germline): MNHNS, SASEGT. This CDR3 is built from 15 residues. Germline trimming cut 1 base from V and 0 bases from J; bases unmatched to any gene: 0.

This clone is a singleton in its sample. The rearrangement joins TRBV4-3 to TRBJ2-7, with D possibly matching TRBD2 (5 bases). Germline CDR1 is LGHNA and CDR2 is YSLEER. The V end lost 4 bases, the J end lost 6 bases, and 16 bases lay between the germline ends. The length of the CDR3 is 14 residues. The DNA for the CDR3 is TGCGCCAGCAGCCCCGTAAACTACGAGGGCGAGCAGTACTTC. Residues: CASSPVNYEGEQYF.

The V gene is TRBV18, the J gene TRBJ2-1, with 13 bases that match TRBD2. The CDR3 consists of 15 residues. Germline lookup yields CDR1 KGHSH and CDR2 LQKENI. V trimming: 3 bases; J trimming: 7 bases; junction bases outside the gene matches: 3. CDR3 sequence: CASSPILAGGNEQFF. In DNA, the CDR3 is TGTGCCAGCTCACCTATACTAGCGGGAGGGAATGAGCAGTTCTTC.

The J gene is TRBJ2-7, the V gene TRBV28, with TRBD1 identical over 9 bases. CDR3 length: 18 amino acids. Germline CDR1 is MDHEN and CDR2 is SYDVKM. V shed 3 bases, J shed 3 bases, and the junction held 15 bases outside the gene matches. CDR3 amino acids: CASSLFGLGGQGFYEQYF. The CDR3 nucleotides read TGTGCCAGCAGTTTGTTTGGGTTGGGGGGACAGGGTTTCTACGAGCAGTACTTC.

This clone has more than one count but fewer than ten. The rearrangement links TRBV5-6 to TRBJ2-1, with TRBD1 matching 9 bases. The junction had 4 bases not matched to a gene; V was cut back by 5 bases and J by 4 bases. The CDR3 contains 14 residues. Germline lookup yields CDR1 SGHDT and CDR2 YYEEEE. CDR3 sequence (DNA): TGTGCCAGCAGTATGACAGGGGGGTACAATGAGCAGTTCTTC. It encodes CASSMTGGYNEQFF.

The count of this clone is one. This sequence joins TRBV7-9 and TRBJ2-1; 10 bases map to TRBD2. Losses at the gene ends were 1 base for V and 6 bases for J; bases not matched to a gene: 3. CDR3 length: 15 amino acids. Germline CDR1 and CDR2: SEHNR and FQNEAQ (reference sequence). CDR3 region: CASSLGTSGFNEQFF. The CDR3 coding sequence is TGTGCCAGCAGCTTAGGGACTAGCGGCTTCAATGAGCAGTTCTTC.

CDR3 sequence reads: CASSSTGQGAANEQFF. CDR3 DNA: TGTGCCAGCAGCTCAACGGGACAGGGGGCCGCGAATGAGCAGTTCTTC. This rearrangement joins TRBV7-9 to TRBJ2-1; TRBD1 agrees at 12 bases. CDR1 and CDR2 (germline): SEHNR, FQNEAQ (reference sequence). V was pared by 4 bases and J by 7 bases, with 8 bases of the junction left unmatched. The CDR3 totals 16 residues.

The gene calls are TRBV7-2 and TRBJ1-1; D possibly corresponds to TRBD1 (6 bases). Germline-derived CDR1 and CDR2 are SGHTA and FQGNSA. CDR3 length: 16 residues. The ends were cut back, 4 bases at V and 1 base at J, with 16 bases in the middle. CDR3 in amino acids: CASSSFPRGRNTEAFF. The CDR3 DNA reads as TGTGCCAGCAGCTCATTCCCCAGGGGAAGGAACACTGAAGCTTTCTTT. Supplemented by reference TRBV7-2 and TRBJ1-1, the full variable domain reads GAGVSQSPSNKVTEKGKDVELRCDPISGHTALYWYRQSLGQGLEFLIYFQGNSAPDKSGLPSDRFSAERTGGSVSTLTIQRTQQEDSAVYLCASSSFPRGRNTEAFFGQGTRLTVV.

This sequence joins TRBV19 and TRBJ1-5; D gene unclear. The germline V and J ends were trimmed by 2 bases and 0 bases, with 5 bases remaining between them. The germline CDR1 and CDR2 sequences are LNHDA and SQIVND (reference sequence). The CDR3 runs 14 residues. This CDR3 reads CASSITDSNQPQHF. The CDR3 DNA sequence: TGTGCCAGTAGTATAACTGATAGCAATCAGCCCCAGCATTTT.

V is TRBV19 and J is TRBJ2-1; no clear D. CDR1 LNHDA and CDR2 SQIVND come from the germline V gene (reference sequence). This CDR3 is 15 amino acids long. The germline V and J ends were trimmed by 3 bases and 4 bases, with 13 bases remaining between them. The CDR3 DNA sequence: TGTGCCAGTAGTATCCAGGCCCGCCCTTACAATGAGCAGTTCTTC. This sequence encodes CASSIQARPYNEQFF.

As to this clone: The junction differs from germline at one of its ends, possibly a read error. The chain couples TRBV19 to TRBJ1-2, with TRBD1 as a possible D gene (5 bases). The CDR3 covers 13 residues. CDR1 is LNHDA and CDR2 is SQIVND in the germline V gene (reference sequence). The DNA for the CDR3 is TGTGCCAGTAGTCCGGGGACTAATTATGGCTACACCTTC. This gives the protein CASSPGTNYGYTF.

CDR3 residues: CASSMGSSLFYEQYF. The CDR3 coding sequence is TGTGCCAGTAGTATGGGGAGCTCTCTATTCTACGAGCAGTACTTC. J is TRBJ2-7 and V is TRBV19, with a weak D call TRBD2 (5 bases). The CDR3 has 15 amino acids. V was trimmed by 3 bases and J by 3 bases, leaving 15 bases between them. In germline, CDR1 is LNHDA, CDR2 SQIVND (reference sequence).

The chain links TRBV28 to TRBJ1-1; 9 nucleotides line up with TRBD1. This CDR3 spans 14 amino acids. The V gene's germline CDR1 is MDHEN and CDR2 SYDVKM. V lost 7 bases, J lost 10 bases, and 13 bases stayed unmatched. DNA of the CDR3: TGTGCCAGCATCCCCGGGACAGGGACTCCCACAGCTTTCTTT. Its protein is CASIPGTGTPTAFF.

This clone is judged medium-sized (0.01 to 0.1%). Other DNA sequences of this sample code for an identical CDR3. V and J are TRBV5-4 and TRBJ1-4; 10 nucleotides line up with TRBD1. With V trimmed by 5 bases and J by 7 bases, 2 bases remained unmatched. CDR3 length equals 13 residues. The V gene's germline CDR1 is SGHNT and CDR2 YYREEE (reference sequence). The CDR3 reads CASRDRGGEKLFF. Here the CDR3 DNA reads TGTGCCAGCAGGGACAGGGGGGGTGAAAAACTGTTTTTT.

This chain joins TRBV9 and TRBJ2-2; D remains unclear. This CDR3 region has 12 residues. In germline, CDR1 is SGDLS, CDR2 YYNGEE. V lost 7 bases to trimming and J lost 1 base, with 5 bases between them. The CDR3: CASGLNTGELFF. The CDR3 bases are TGTGCCAGCGGGCTGAACACCGGGGAGCTGTTTTTT.

V is TRBV4-2 and J is TRBJ2-1; possible D gene TRBD2, 5 bases. CDR3 size: 15 residues. Trimming stripped 4 bases from V and 0 bases from J, with 10 bases between. The germline CDR1 and CDR2 sequences are LGHNA and YNFKEQ. In nucleotides, the CDR3 is TGTGCCAGCAGCCCAACTAGTTTCTCCTACAATGAGCAGTTCTTC. This translates into CASSPTSFSYNEQFF.